This is a list of T cell receptor beta chains from one sample in a study of lymphopenia after photon versus proton radiotherapy. Generated by immunoSEQ multiplex PCR, the TCRdb table keeps only in-frame clones and is missing some. In the table there are tens of thousands of clones, roughly 87% of which are singletons. The material was peripheral blood, obtained from a patient treated with proton-based radiotherapy. The receptors derive from a woman in her 70s with pancreatic cancer. Some clones in this sample may be carry-over from other donors' samples. CDR3s include the opening cysteine and the closing phenylalanine or tryptophan. The order of the fields is J gene, clone size, V gene, D gene, CDR3 protein, CDR3 DNA. A D gene is named only where the DNA matches it firmly. The listing skips clone size in some rows; elsewhere it reads once, few, many or a size class.

J: TRBJ1-6; size: -; V: TRBV19; D: -; CDR3: CASSTGGVSLGSPLHF; DNA: TGTGCCAGTAGTACGGGAGGCGTCTCACTCGGTTCACCCCTCCACTTT
J: TRBJ1-5; size: -; V: TRBV10-3; D: -; CDR3: CAISPDPASQPQHF; DNA: TGTGCCATCAGTCCCGACCCCGCTTCTCAGCCCCAGCATTTT
J: TRBJ2-5; size: -; V: TRBV4-2; D: -; CDR3: CASSQDKGYETQYF; DNA: TGTGCCAGCAGCCAAGATAAAGGGTATGAGACCCAGTACTTC
J: TRBJ2-7; size: -; V: TRBV7-9; D: TRBD2; CDR3: CASTFDLGLAGSLEQYF; DNA: TGTGCCAGCACCTTTGACCTGGGACTAGCGGGATCTCTCGAGCAGTACTTC
J: TRBJ1-1; size: once; V: TRBV29-1; D: -; CDR3: CSVEGGDTEAFF; DNA: TGCAGCGTTGAGGGGGGGGACACTGAAGCTTTCTTT
J: TRBJ2-3; size: -; V: TRBV7-6; D: TRBD1; CDR3: CASSLTGLTDTQYF; DNA: TGTGCCAGCAGCCTGACAGGGCTGACAGATACGCAGTATTTT
J: TRBJ2-3; size: -; V: TRBV14; D: TRBD2; CDR3: CASSPTSGADTQYF; DNA: TGTGCCAGCAGCCCGACTAGCGGGGCAGATACGCAGTATTTT
J: TRBJ1-2; size: -; V: TRBV30; D: -; CDR3: CAWSVQRGSGYTF; DNA: TGTGCCTGGAGTGTCCAGCGAGGCAGTGGCTACACCTTC
J: TRBJ1-6; size: -; V: TRBV27; D: TRBD1; CDR3: CASSLQGGNSPLHF; DNA: TGTGCCAGCAGTTTACAGGGGGGAAATTCACCCCTCCACTTT
J: TRBJ2-2; size: -; V: TRBV9; D: -; CDR3: CASSVGLPTGTGELFF; DNA: TGTGCCAGCAGCGTAGGCCTACCCACGGGCACCGGGGAGCTGTTTTTT
J: TRBJ1-1; size: -; V: TRBV10-3; D: -; CDR3: CAISESVGRANTEAFF; DNA: TGTGCCATCAGTGAGTCGGTCGGAAGGGCGAACACTGAAGCTTTCTTT
J: TRBJ1-4; size: -; V: TRBV6-5; D: -; CDR3: CASSRGRGSEKLFF; DNA: TGTGCCAGCAGCAGGGGCCGGGGTAGTGAAAAACTGTTTTTT
J: TRBJ1-1; size: -; V: TRBV18; D: TRBD1; CDR3: CASSPTGTGAVEAFF; DNA: TGTGCCAGCTCACCTACCGGGACAGGGGCGGTTGAAGCTTTCTTT
J: TRBJ2-7; size: once; V: TRBV15; D: -; CDR3: CATSRHRDGTYEQYF; DNA: TGTGCCACCAGCAGACACCGGGACGGAACCTACGAGCAGTACTTC
J: TRBJ1-1; size: -; V: TRBV30; D: -; CDR3: CAWSVQPSTGAFF; DNA: TGTGCCTGGAGTGTACAGCCCTCGACGGGAGCTTTCTTT
J: TRBJ1-1; size: -; V: TRBV6-6; D: -; CDR3: CASSSIGATEAFF; DNA: TGTGCCAGCAGTTCGATAGGGGCCACTGAAGCTTTCTTT
J: TRBJ2-5; size: once; V: TRBV10-2; D: TRBD2; CDR3: CASSGFQRGVQETQYF; DNA: TGCGCCAGCAGTGGTTTTCAGCGGGGGGTTCAAGAGACCCAGTACTTC
J: TRBJ1-2; size: -; V: TRBV5-1; D: -; CDR3: CASSFVGRGGVNYGYTF; DNA: TGCGCCAGCAGCTTCGTTGGTCGGGGGGGCGTTAACTATGGCTACACCTTC
J: TRBJ1-4; size: -; V: TRBV28; D: TRBD1; CDR3: CASSDRPGQGAWTNEKLFF; DNA: TGTGCCAGCAGTGACCGACCGGGACAGGGGGCTTGGACTAATGAAAAACTGTTTTTT
J: TRBJ2-5; size: -; V: TRBV7-6; D: TRBD2; CDR3: CASSQGLAGARETQYF; DNA: TGTGCCAGCAGCCAAGGACTAGCGGGAGCCCGTGAGACCCAGTACTTC
J: TRBJ2-3; size: -; V: TRBV5-1; D: -; CDR3: CASSLDGRGADTQYF; DNA: TGCGCCAGCAGCTTGGACGGGAGAGGCGCAGATACGCAGTATTTT
J: TRBJ2-1; size: once; V: TRBV11-1; D: -; CDR3: CASSVGVVDEQFF; DNA: TGTGCCAGCAGCGTTGGAGTGGTAGATGAGCAGTTCTTC
J: TRBJ2-7; size: -; V: TRBV28; D: -; CDR3: CASREAGNYEQYF; DNA: TGTGCCAGCCGAGAGGCAGGGAACTACGAGCAGTACTTC
J: TRBJ2-1; size: once; V: TRBV13; D: -; CDR3: CASSSLAGRDSTYNEQFF; DNA: TGTGCCAGCAGCTCGCTAGCTGGGCGGGACTCTACCTACAATGAGCAGTTCTTC
J: TRBJ2-7; size: once; V: TRBV19; D: -; CDR3: CASSPSAGAYEQYF; DNA: TGTGCCAGTAGCCCGTCGGCAGGGGCCTACGAGCAGTACTTC
J: TRBJ1-1; size: -; V: TRBV6-4; D: -; CDR3: CASSEYRYFALNTEAFF; DNA: TGTGCCAGCAGTGAGTACAGGTATTTCGCTTTGAACACTGAAGCTTTCTTT
J: TRBJ1-3; size: -; V: TRBV6-5; D: TRBD1; CDR3: CASKKQGVGNTIYF; DNA: TGTGCCAGCAAGAAACAGGGGGTTGGAAACACCATATATTTT
J: TRBJ1-4; size: -; V: TRBV20-1; D: -; CDR3: CSAGGPQGLFF; DNA: TGCAGTGCTGGGGGGCCGCAGGGACTGTTTTTT
J: TRBJ2-4; size: -; V: TRBV7-2; D: -; CDR3: CASSLEGGGNIQYF; DNA: TGTGCCAGCAGCTTAGAAGGAGGGGGAAACATTCAGTACTTC
J: TRBJ1-1; size: -; V: TRBV14; D: -; CDR3: CASSQDGIPPEAFF; DNA: TGTGCCAGCAGCCAAGATGGTATCCCCCCTGAAGCTTTCTTT
J: TRBJ1-2; size: few; V: TRBV19; D: TRBD1; CDR3: CASSSSGTVSYGYTF; DNA: TGTGCCAGTAGTTCTTCCGGGACAGTGAGCTATGGCTACACCTTC
J: TRBJ1-6; size: -; V: TRBV5-1; D: -; CDR3: CASSLSVYGTDQRSPLHF; DNA: TGCGCCAGCAGCTTGTCAGTGTACGGGACGGACCAGAGATCACCCCTCCACTTT
J: TRBJ1-1; size: -; V: TRBV28; D: -; CDR3: CASSLSRGNTEAFF; DNA: TGTGCCAGCAGTTTATCCAGGGGGAACACTGAAGCTTTCTTT
J: TRBJ1-2; size: -; V: TRBV5-5; D: -; CDR3: CASSLSMDYAAGYTF; DNA: TGTGCCAGCAGCTTGAGCATGGACTACGCGGCGGGCTACACCTTC
J: TRBJ2-5; size: once; V: TRBV11-2; D: TRBD2; CDR3: CASSLGTSGRPEETQYF; DNA: TGTGCCAGCAGCTTAGGGACTAGCGGGAGGCCGGAAGAGACCCAGTACTTC
J: TRBJ2-5; size: -; V: TRBV28; D: -; CDR3: CASSKPGDGWETQYF; DNA: TGTGCCAGCAGCAAACCCGGGGACGGATGGGAGACCCAGTACTTC
J: TRBJ1-1; size: -; V: TRBV6-1; D: -; CDR3: CASRENTEAFF; DNA: TGTGCCAGCAGGGAGAACACTGAAGCTTTCTTT
J: TRBJ1-1; size: once; V: TRBV27; D: -; CDR3: CASSFRTDNTEAFF; DNA: TGTGCCAGCAGTTTTCGGACTGATAACACTGAAGCTTTCTTT
J: TRBJ1-1; size: -; V: TRBV5-1; D: TRBD1; CDR3: CASSRNRGAAEAFF; DNA: TGCGCCAGCAGTCGGAACAGGGGGGCGGCTGAAGCTTTCTTT
J: TRBJ2-7; size: once; V: TRBV21-1; D: -; CDR3: CASSSNNSFESSYEQYF; DNA: TGTGCCAGCAGCAGCAATAACTCCTTTGAAAGCTCCTACGAGCAGTACTTC
J: TRBJ2-1; size: few; V: TRBV4-2; D: TRBD2; CDR3: CASSQELAGGDEQFF; DNA: TGTGCCAGCAGCCAAGAACTAGCGGGGGGGGATGAGCAGTTCTTC
J: TRBJ2-1; size: -; V: TRBV7-9; D: -; CDR3: CASSLVLARFYNEQFF; DNA: TGTGCCAGCAGCTTAGTTCTAGCGAGATTCTACAATGAGCAGTTCTTC